Listed below are T cell receptor beta chains from one sample, sequenced in a study of T cell repertoires and HLA-DP antigens. TCRdb keeps only in-frame clones here, not all; method: immunoSEQ multiplex PCR. The sample comprises more than 90,000 clones, 80% to 95% of which are singletons, and 0.25% to 0.3% rests with the top ten. These TCRs' antigens remain unknown. The specimen was CD4+ T cells from PBMCs. Source of these receptors: a young woman in good health and CMV-seronegative. The CDR3 runs from the conserved cysteine through the conserved F or W. Fields, in order: V gene, clone size, D gene, J gene, CDR3 DNA, CDR3 protein. D genes are given only for firm matches. Rows may omit the clone size; those that give it use once, few, many or a size class.

v_gene: TRBV2; abundance: NA; d_gene: TRBD1; j_gene: TRBJ1-1; CDR3nt: TGTGCCAGCAGTGAAGCGCGGGGGACAGATCACACTGAAGCTTTCTTT; CDR3aa: CASSEARGTDHTEAFF
v_gene: TRBV6-4; abundance: NA; d_gene: TRBD1; j_gene: TRBJ1-6; CDR3nt: TGTGCCAGCAGCGACCGGACAGGGAGTTCACCCCTCCACTTT; CDR3aa: CASSDRTGSSPLHF
v_gene: TRBV6-1; abundance: NA; d_gene: TRBD1; j_gene: TRBJ2-7; CDR3nt: TGTGCCAGCAGTGGACAGGGGGCGTCCTACGAGCAGTACTTC; CDR3aa: CASSGQGASYEQYF
v_gene: TRBV6-6; abundance: NA; d_gene: NA; j_gene: TRBJ1-5; CDR3nt: TGTGCCAGCAGTTCGAACAATCAGCCCCAGCATTTT; CDR3aa: CASSSNNQPQHF
v_gene: TRBV14; abundance: NA; d_gene: NA; j_gene: TRBJ2-4; CDR3nt: TGTGCCAGCAGCCAAGGGGGACCAAACATTCAGTACTTC; CDR3aa: CASSQGGPNIQYF
v_gene: TRBV7-2; abundance: NA; d_gene: NA; j_gene: TRBJ2-1; CDR3nt: TGTGCCAGCAGCTCCCCTGGGAGGAATGAGCAGTTCTTC; CDR3aa: CASSSPGRNEQFF
v_gene: TRBV27; abundance: NA; d_gene: TRBD2; j_gene: TRBJ2-1; CDR3nt: TGTGCCAGCAGTTGGTCCAGGACTAGGCAGTTCTTC; CDR3aa: CASSWSRTRQFF
v_gene: TRBV6-5; abundance: NA; d_gene: NA; j_gene: TRBJ1-6; CDR3nt: TGTGCCAGCAGAAAAACAGCCTATAATTCACCCCTCCACTTT; CDR3aa: CASRKTAYNSPLHF
v_gene: TRBV28; abundance: NA; d_gene: NA; j_gene: TRBJ1-1; CDR3nt: TGTGCCAGCGCTACGACGATACCTGAAGCTTTCTTT; CDR3aa: CASATTIPEAFF
v_gene: TRBV7-8; abundance: NA; d_gene: NA; j_gene: TRBJ1-1; CDR3nt: TGTGCCAGCAGCTTATATGACAGAGGGACTGAAGCTTTCTTT; CDR3aa: CASSLYDRGTEAFF
v_gene: TRBV5-4; abundance: once; d_gene: TRBD1; j_gene: TRBJ2-5; CDR3nt: TGTGCCAGCAGCTCCAACCGCGCCGGGACAGGGGAGACCCAGTACTTC; CDR3aa: CASSSNRAGTGETQYF
v_gene: TRBV5-1; abundance: once; d_gene: NA; j_gene: TRBJ2-2; CDR3nt: TGCGCCAGCAGCACCGGAGGGTACTACACCGGGGAGCTGTTTTTT; CDR3aa: CASSTGGYYTGELFF
v_gene: TRBV10-2; abundance: NA; d_gene: NA; j_gene: TRBJ2-3; CDR3nt: TGCGCCAGCAGTGATCGGTGGGGTGGTGGCACAGATACGCAGTATTTT; CDR3aa: CASSDRWGGGTDTQYF
v_gene: TRBV6-5; abundance: NA; d_gene: NA; j_gene: TRBJ2-1; CDR3nt: TGTGCCAGCAGTTACTCGAGCGGTGACAGGCAACGGAGGTTCTTC; CDR3aa: CASSYSSGDRQRRFF
v_gene: TRBV7-8; abundance: NA; d_gene: TRBD2; j_gene: TRBJ2-5; CDR3nt: TGTGCCAGCAGCTTAGCGACTAGCGGTTGGGAGACCCAGTACTTC; CDR3aa: CASSLATSGWETQYF
v_gene: TRBV4-1; abundance: NA; d_gene: NA; j_gene: TRBJ2-2; CDR3nt: TGCGCCAGCAGCCCGCTGGAGGGTCAAGGGCGGGAGCTGTTTTTT; CDR3aa: CASSPLEGQGRELFF
v_gene: TRBV5-1; abundance: NA; d_gene: TRBD1; j_gene: TRBJ2-2; CDR3nt: TGCGCCAGCAGCTATGGACAGGGGCAGAACACCGGGGAGCTGTTTTTT; CDR3aa: CASSYGQGQNTGELFF
v_gene: TRBV9; abundance: NA; d_gene: NA; j_gene: TRBJ1-3; CDR3nt: TGTGCCAGCAGCGTTTTGGGGTCCTCTGGAAACACCATATATTTT; CDR3aa: CASSVLGSSGNTIYF
v_gene: TRBV11-2; abundance: NA; d_gene: TRBD1; j_gene: TRBJ2-4; CDR3nt: TGTGCCAGCAGCCAGCTCAGGGGGACAGCCAAAAACATTCAGTACTTC; CDR3aa: CASSQLRGTAKNIQYF
v_gene: TRBV27; abundance: NA; d_gene: TRBD1; j_gene: TRBJ2-1; CDR3nt: TGTGCCAGCAGTTTGACAGGGGGTACGTTTGGTGAGCAGTTCTTC; CDR3aa: CASSLTGGTFGEQFF
v_gene: TRBV5-1; abundance: NA; d_gene: TRBD2; j_gene: TRBJ2-5; CDR3nt: TGCGCCAGCAGCTTTGGGACTAGCGGGGGTAAGACCCAGTACTTC; CDR3aa: CASSFGTSGGKTQYF
v_gene: TRBV5-8; abundance: NA; d_gene: NA; j_gene: TRBJ2-5; CDR3nt: TGTGCCAGCAGCTTGATTCATTCCCAAGAGACCCAGTACTTC; CDR3aa: CASSLIHSQETQYF
v_gene: TRBV28; abundance: NA; d_gene: TRBD1; j_gene: TRBJ1-5; CDR3nt: TGTGCCAGCAGCCAATACGGAGGGACAGGAATCAATCAGCCCCAGCATTTT; CDR3aa: CASSQYGGTGINQPQHF
v_gene: TRBV30; abundance: few; d_gene: NA; j_gene: TRBJ1-1; CDR3nt: TGTGCCCGGAGGGGCCGGAGGAACACTGAAGCTTTCTTT; CDR3aa: CARRGRRNTEAFF
v_gene: TRBV7-9; abundance: NA; d_gene: TRBD2; j_gene: TRBJ2-3; CDR3nt: TGTGCCAGCAGCCCGCCTAGCGGACCTACAGATACGCAGTATTTT; CDR3aa: CASSPPSGPTDTQYF
v_gene: TRBV5-5; abundance: once; d_gene: TRBD1; j_gene: TRBJ1-2; CDR3nt: TGTGCCAGCAGCCCTCAGACAGGGGGTTATGGCTACACCTTC; CDR3aa: CASSPQTGGYGYTF
v_gene: TRBV29-1; abundance: NA; d_gene: NA; j_gene: TRBJ1-5; CDR3nt: TGCAGCGTTGAAGCTGTGGGTCAGCCCCAGCATTTT; CDR3aa: CSVEAVGQPQHF
v_gene: TRBV6-5; abundance: NA; d_gene: NA; j_gene: TRBJ1-3; CDR3nt: TGTGCCAGCAGTTACTCGCAGGGGACGAACACCATATATTTT; CDR3aa: CASSYSQGTNTIYF
v_gene: TRBV19; abundance: once; d_gene: TRBD1; j_gene: TRBJ2-7; CDR3nt: TGTGCCAGTAGTATAACAGGGGGCTCCCACGAGCAGTACTTC; CDR3aa: CASSITGGSHEQYF
v_gene: TRBV28; abundance: once; d_gene: TRBD1; j_gene: TRBJ1-5; CDR3nt: TGTGCCAGCAGACCTCCGGGACAGGGCAATCAGCCCCAGCATTTT; CDR3aa: CASRPPGQGNQPQHF
v_gene: TRBV7-3; abundance: NA; d_gene: TRBD2; j_gene: TRBJ2-1; CDR3nt: TGTGCCAGCAGCGCAAGCGGGAAGAACAATGAGCAGTTCTTC; CDR3aa: CASSASGKNNEQFF
v_gene: TRBV7-3; abundance: NA; d_gene: NA; j_gene: TRBJ2-1; CDR3nt: TGTGCCAGCACTCTTCCCGGTAACAATGAGCAGTTCTTC; CDR3aa: CASTLPGNNEQFF
v_gene: TRBV7-2; abundance: NA; d_gene: TRBD1; j_gene: TRBJ1-1; CDR3nt: TGTGCCAGCAGCTCCAGGACAGGGGCTGGGACTGAAGCTTTCTTT; CDR3aa: CASSSRTGAGTEAFF
v_gene: TRBV9; abundance: NA; d_gene: NA; j_gene: TRBJ1-1; CDR3nt: TGTGCCAGCAGCGACCTCCCCTTCGCAGGGGTGGCCACTGAAGCTTTCTTT; CDR3aa: CASSDLPFAGVATEAFF
v_gene: TRBV10-3; abundance: once; d_gene: NA; j_gene: TRBJ1-1; CDR3nt: TGTGCCACGGGACAAAATCCGGGAGCCAGGAGGGGCGAAGCTTTCTTT; CDR3aa: CATGQNPGARRGEAFF
v_gene: TRBV10-3; abundance: NA; d_gene: TRBD2; j_gene: TRBJ2-7; CDR3nt: TGTGCCATCAGTGCTGGACTAGCGGGAGATAGCTCCTACGAGCAGTACTTC; CDR3aa: CAISAGLAGDSSYEQYF
v_gene: TRBV11-2; abundance: NA; d_gene: NA; j_gene: TRBJ1-6; CDR3nt: TGTGCCAGCAGCTTAGAGAATGGGGGGGGGCAGGGTTCACCCCTCCACTTT; CDR3aa: CASSLENGGGQGSPLHF
v_gene: TRBV7-7; abundance: NA; d_gene: NA; j_gene: TRBJ2-5; CDR3nt: TGTGCTAGCAGCTTATCACACGCCGGGGAGACCCAGTACTTC; CDR3aa: CASSLSHAGETQYF
v_gene: TRBV28; abundance: NA; d_gene: NA; j_gene: TRBJ1-2; CDR3nt: TGTGCCAGCAGTTTAACCAGGATCTATGGCTACACCTTC; CDR3aa: CASSLTRIYGYTF
v_gene: TRBV2; abundance: NA; d_gene: NA; j_gene: TRBJ1-5; CDR3nt: TGTGCCAGCACCCGCGGGCCTTATCAGCCCCAGCATTTT; CDR3aa: CASTRGPYQPQHF
v_gene: TRBV28; abundance: NA; d_gene: NA; j_gene: TRBJ2-2; CDR3nt: TGTGCCAGCATCTTTACAGGAACCGGGGAGCTGTTTTTT; CDR3aa: CASIFTGTGELFF
v_gene: TRBV7-2; abundance: NA; d_gene: NA; j_gene: TRBJ2-3; CDR3nt: TGTGCCAGCAGCCTAGGCACAGATACGCAGTATTTT; CDR3aa: CASSLGTDTQYF
v_gene: TRBV7-8; abundance: NA; d_gene: NA; j_gene: TRBJ1-2; CDR3nt: TGTGCCAGCAGCTCTGGGTATGGCTACACCTTC; CDR3aa: CASSSGYGYTF
v_gene: TRBV10-3; abundance: NA; d_gene: TRBD1; j_gene: TRBJ1-2; CDR3nt: TGTGCCATCAGTGCTCCCGACAGGGTAGGGAGTGGCTACACCTTC; CDR3aa: CAISAPDRVGSGYTF
v_gene: TRBV5-4; abundance: NA; d_gene: NA; j_gene: TRBJ2-7; CDR3nt: TGTGCCAGCAGCCACTTCCTCTCCTACGAGCAGTACTTC; CDR3aa: CASSHFLSYEQYF
v_gene: TRBV6-1; abundance: NA; d_gene: NA; j_gene: TRBJ1-2; CDR3nt: TGTGCCAGCAATGAACGCCTCAGGGGAAACTATGGCTACACCTTC; CDR3aa: CASNERLRGNYGYTF
v_gene: TRBV10-3; abundance: NA; d_gene: NA; j_gene: TRBJ1-4; CDR3nt: TGTGCCATCAGTGAGTCTACGGGTGGTTCCGAAAAACTGTTTTTT; CDR3aa: CAISESTGGSEKLFF
v_gene: TRBV9; abundance: NA; d_gene: NA; j_gene: TRBJ2-1; CDR3nt: TGTGCCAGCAGCGTAGTAGCGCTGACGTACAATGAGCAGTTCTTC; CDR3aa: CASSVVALTYNEQFF
v_gene: TRBV5-1; abundance: NA; d_gene: NA; j_gene: TRBJ1-2; CDR3nt: TGCGCCAGCAGCTTGTATGGGGGCGGCTACACCTTC; CDR3aa: CASSLYGGGYTF
v_gene: TRBV19; abundance: once; d_gene: NA; j_gene: TRBJ1-5; CDR3nt: TGTGCCAGTAGTCCCCAGGCAGGTAGCAATCAGCCCCAGCATTTT; CDR3aa: CASSPQAGSNQPQHF
v_gene: TRBV18; abundance: NA; d_gene: TRBD1; j_gene: TRBJ1-2; CDR3nt: TGTGCCAGCTCACATGGACAGGGGGCTTACTATGGCTACACCTTC; CDR3aa: CASSHGQGAYYGYTF
v_gene: TRBV7-3; abundance: NA; d_gene: NA; j_gene: TRBJ2-3; CDR3nt: TGTGCCAGCAGCTTAACGGGGGGTATCGCGGCTAGCACAGATACGCAGTATTTT; CDR3aa: CASSLTGGIAASTDTQYF
v_gene: TRBV6-6; abundance: NA; d_gene: TRBD1; j_gene: TRBJ1-3; CDR3nt: TGTGCCAGCAGTTCGACAGGGCCAGGAAACACCATATATTTT; CDR3aa: CASSSTGPGNTIYF
v_gene: TRBV2; abundance: NA; d_gene: NA; j_gene: TRBJ1-2; CDR3nt: TGTGCCAGCGTACAGGAGTCGGTTATTTACGACTACACCTTC; CDR3aa: CASVQESVIYDYTF